These 29 T cell receptor beta chains came from one sample sequenced in a study of persistence of HIV-infected CD4 T cells. These receptors' antigens are unknown. An overlapping HIV-1 Gag peptide pool stimulated these cells at about 0.91 ug/peptide/mL. CD40L/CD69 double-negative CD45RO-high memory CD4+ T cells were collected. The immunoSEQ assay was version 4, run in survey mode. The assay was immunoSEQ multiplex PCR, and TCRdb's table has in-frame clones only and misses some. In the table there are some 32,000 clones, roughly 82% of which are singletons. The source material was CD4+ T cells sorted from PBMCs after approximately 18-hour stimulation, sampled from a patient who received antiretroviral therapy. The origin of the receptors is an adult woman with HIV who was CMV-seropositive.

The rearrangement uses TRBV28 and TRBJ1-4, with D maybe TRBD1 (5 bases). This CDR3 spans 16 amino acids. V lost 7 bases and J 0 bases, leaving 15 bases between the germline ends. Germline assignment: CDR1 MDHEN and CDR2 SYDVKM. CDR3 sequence: CASTSPGRPTNEKLFF. DNA for the CDR3: TGTGCCAGCACTTCACCGGGGCGCCCAACTAATGAAAAACTGTTTTTT.

This clone appeared once. Germline is not matched at one junction end, which may reflect a read error. This chain uses TRBV24-1 with TRBJ2-1; TRBD1 matches 7 bases. The CDR3 totals 16 residues. Germline CDR1 reads KGHDR; CDR2 reads SFDVKD. CDR3 DNA: TGTGCCACCAGTGATTTGATAGGGACAGCTCAGAATGCGCAGTTCTTC. Translation gives CATSDLIGTAQNAQFF.

This chain joins TRBV18 and TRBJ2-1; perhaps D is TRBD1 or TRBD2 (5 bases each). CDR1 and CDR2 (germline): KGHSH, LQKENI. The CDR3 contains 17 residues. The V end lost 6 bases, the J end lost 8 bases, and 26 bases lay between the germline ends. DNA for the CDR3: TGTGCCAGCTCCCTTCTACCGGGATGGCAGGGCAAGCATGAGCAGTTCTTC. Translation: CASSLLPGWQGKHEQFF.

The sample holds one count of this clone. This chain links TRBV14 with TRBJ1-2, with D unclear. V lost 1 base and J 4 bases, leaving 10 bases between the germline ends. This CDR3 spans 14 amino acids. CDR1 and CDR2 from the germline V gene are SGHDN and FVKESK. In DNA form, the CDR3 reads TGTGCCAGCAGCCAAGTGTCAGCTAGCTATGGCTACACCTTC. It codes for CASSQVSASYGYTF.

The rearrangement joins TRBV9 to TRBJ1-1; D remains ambiguous. The CDR3 runs to 14 residues. The V end was cut by 3 bases, the J end by 0 bases, with 9 bases between. Germline-derived CDR1 and CDR2 are SGDLS and YYNGEE. The CDR3 loop is CASSGGSLNTEAFF. CDR3 in DNA: TGTGCCAGCAGCGGGGGATCGCTGAACACTGAAGCTTTCTTT.

This chain links TRBV5-4 with TRBJ2-7, with a possible D match to TRBD2 (6 bases). CDR3 length: 16 amino acids. The V gene lost 4 bases and the J gene lost 5 bases, with 22 bases spanning the gap. Germline assignment: CDR1 SGHNT and CDR2 YYREEE (reference sequence). The CDR3 DNA reads as TGTGCCAGCAGCCCGACTAGTTACCCCGGTGTCGACGAGCAGTACTTC. Its translation: CASSPTSYPGVDEQYF.

The chain links TRBV11-3 to TRBJ1-1; D is uncertain. Trimming cost V 3 bases and J 10 bases, with 18 bases left between them. The CDR3 contains 14 residues. Germline values: CDR1 SGHNT, CDR2 YENEEA. The DNA for the CDR3 is TGTGCCAGCAGCTTCGGATCGACCCACCCTATAGCTTTCTTT. As protein: CASSFGSTHPIAFF.

The count of this clone is one. CDR3: CASSSHNEQFF. CDR3 DNA: TGTGCCAGCAGCTCACACAATGAGCAGTTCTTC. This sequence joins TRBV7-3 and TRBJ2-1; unclear D gene. V was pared by 4 bases and J by 5 bases, with 3 bases between. Germline V gene data show CDR1 as SGHTA and CDR2 as FQGTGA. CDR3 size: 11 residues.

The chain recombines TRBV19 with TRBJ2-5; TRBD1 is a possible D gene (6 bases). V was clipped by 4 bases and J by 2 bases, with 11 bases between them. Germline CDR1 LNHDA, CDR2 SQIVND (reference sequence). This CDR3 spans 14 amino acids. The CDR3 reads CASSKTGIQETQYF. The DNA for the CDR3 is TGTGCCAGTAGTAAGACAGGTATTCAAGAGACCCAGTACTTC.

The chain employs TRBV19 and TRBJ1-1, with a weak D call TRBD1 (5 bases). Trimming removed 1 base from V and 6 bases from J, with 9 bases in between. The CDR3 runs to 13 residues. Germline V gene sequence: CDR1 LNHDA, CDR2 SQIVND (reference sequence). The CDR3 loop reads CASSIAGVAEAFF. CDR3 bases: TGTGCCAGTAGTATAGCGGGGGTCGCTGAAGCTTTCTTT.

The CDR3 DNA is TGTGCCAGCAGCTTGGGGGGGGGAGCCGCGGAGCAGTACTTC. As protein: CASSLGGGAAEQYF. The chain is built from TRBV7-2 and TRBJ2-7; 7 nucleotides align to TRBD2. Germline V CDR1 and CDR2: SGHTA, FQGNSA. The CDR3 runs to 14 residues. Unmatched junction bases numbered 9, after V lost 3 bases and J lost 7 bases.

The CDR3 sequence: CASSSRTVYNEQFF. The CDR3 nucleotides are TGTGCCAGTAGTTCGCGGACGGTCTACAATGAGCAGTTCTTC. The chain joins TRBV19 to TRBJ2-1; D call uncertain. CDR1 and CDR2 (germline): LNHDA, SQIVND (reference sequence). The V gene lost 5 bases and the J gene lost 3 bases, with 11 bases spanning the gap. The CDR3 extends over 14 amino acids. The entire variable domain, with the rest obtained from reference TRBV19 and TRBJ2-1, is as follows: DGGITQSPKYLFRKEGQNVTLSCEQNLNHDAMYWYRQDPGQGLRLIYYSQIVNDFQKGDIAEGYSVSREKKESFPLTVTSAQKNPTAFYLCASSSRTVYNEQFFGPGTRLTVL.

Here the CDR3 reads CSASPYGNRGNQPQHF. CDR3 nucleotide sequence: TGCAGTGCTAGTCCGTACGGGAACAGGGGAAATCAGCCCCAGCATTTT. The J gene is TRBJ1-5, the V gene TRBV20-1, with 7 positions matching TRBD1. The germline V gene has CDR1 DFQATT and CDR2 SNEGSKA (reference sequence). CDR3 length: 16 amino acids. V lost 3 bases, J lost 4 bases, and 12 bases stayed unmatched.

The rearrangement uses TRBV5-4 and TRBJ1-1, with D uncertain. Trimming took off 1 base at V and 0 bases at J, with 7 bases between the two ends. The germline V gene encodes CDR1 SGHNT and CDR2 YYREEE (reference sequence). The CDR3 loop spans 14 amino acids. The CDR3 loop reads CASSLSGVNTEAFF. The CDR3, as DNA: TGTGCCAGCAGCTTGTCAGGAGTGAACACTGAAGCTTTCTTT.

The chain employs TRBV28 and TRBJ1-5; D is unresolved. Germline-derived CDR1 and CDR2 are MDHEN and SYDVKM. The CDR3 runs to 15 residues. V gave up 7 bases and J gave up 3 bases, with 16 bases separating them. CDR3 loop: CASTLSGFDNQPQHF. The CDR3 DNA follows: TGTGCCAGCACCCTCAGTGGGTTCGACAATCAGCCCCAGCATTTT. Variable domain in full (rest from reference TRBV28 and TRBJ1-5): DVKVTQSSRYLVKRTGEKVFLECVQDMDHENMFWYRQDPGLGLRLIYFSYDVKMKEKGDIPEGYSVSREKKERFSLILESASTNQTSMYLCASTLSGFDNQPQHFGDGTRLSIL.

The rearrangement links TRBV19 to TRBJ2-1; 10 bases are shared with TRBD2. The V and J ends lost 0 bases and 8 bases, in that order; junction bases with no gene match: 13. The CDR3 runs to 18 residues. Germline CDR1 LNHDA, CDR2 SQIVND (reference sequence). CDR3 in amino acids: CASSIDPPGASGSHEQFF. In nucleotides, the CDR3 is TGTGCCAGTAGTATAGATCCCCCGGGGGCTAGCGGGAGCCATGAGCAGTTCTTC. Variable domain in full (rest from reference TRBV19 and TRBJ2-1): DGGITQSPKYLFRKEGQNVTLSCEQNLNHDAMYWYRQDPGQGLRLIYYSQIVNDFQKGDIAEGYSVSREKKESFPLTVTSAQKNPTAFYLCASSIDPPGASGSHEQFFGPGTRLTVL.

The rearrangement joins TRBV11-3 to TRBJ2-7, with D hard to call. The CDR3 length is 14 residues. Germline CDR1 SGHNT, CDR2 YENEEA. Trimming shortened V by 1 base and J by 1 base, and 8 bases separated the two germline ends. The CDR3 DNA reads TGTGCCAGCAGCTTAGTAGGCAGGTCCTACGAGCAGTACTTC. It yields the protein CASSLVGRSYEQYF.

The chain recombines TRBV7-3 with TRBJ2-1; 15 bases align to TRBD2. The CDR3 extends over 17 amino acids. J gave up 9 bases and V 2 bases, and 8 bases lay outside the gene matches. Germline loops: CDR1 SGHTA, CDR2 FQGTGA. The CDR3 loop is CASSLSTGLAGGGEQFF. In DNA form, the CDR3 reads TGTGCCAGCAGCTTATCGACGGGACTAGCGGGGGGTGGTGAGCAGTTCTTC.

V and J are TRBV3-1 (or the pseudogene TRBV3-2) and TRBJ1-6, with TRBD1 matching over 7 bases. Germline CDR1 and CDR2: LGHDT and YNNKEL (reference sequence). V gave up 4 bases and J gave up 6 bases; unmatched junction bases: 9. The CDR3 length is 16 residues. CDR3 in amino acids: CASSPFLTGINSPLHF. CDR3 coding DNA: TGTGCCAGCAGCCCGTTCCTGACAGGGATTAATTCACCCCTCCACTTT.

CDR3 region: CASSQELMGLPLSGANVLTF. The CDR3 DNA sequence: TGCGCCAGCAGCCAAGAGTTAATGGGCCTACCTCTCTCTGGGGCCAACGTCCTGACTTTC. The chain employs TRBV4-3 and TRBJ2-6; no definite D call. The germline gives CDR1 LGHNA, CDR2 YSLEER. V was shortened by 0 bases and J by 0 bases, with 18 bases between the two germline ends. This CDR3 has 20 residues.

This clone was detected only once. The chain uses TRBV18 and TRBJ1-1, with 7 bases identical to TRBD1. Germline loops: CDR1 KGHSH, CDR2 LQKENI. The CDR3 is made up of 14 amino acids. Trimming removed 6 bases from V and 1 base from J; junction bases left unmatched: 5. The CDR3 sequence: CASSAGTENTEAFF. DNA of the CDR3: TGTGCCAGCTCTGCCGGGACAGAGAACACTGAAGCTTTCTTT.

CDR3 protein: CASSVRAIRGNEQFF. Here the CDR3 DNA reads TGTGCCAGCAGCGTACGGGCTATCCGGGGGAATGAGCAGTTCTTC. The rearrangement links TRBV9 to TRBJ2-1; possible D gene TRBD2, 6 bases. The CDR3 contains 15 residues. The germline CDR1 and CDR2 sequences are SGDLS and YYNGEE. The V and J ends lost 1 base and 7 bases respectively, with 15 bases between them. Full variable domain (remainder filled in from reference TRBV9 and TRBJ2-1): DSGVTQTPKHLITATGQRVTLRCSPRSGDLSVYWYQQSLDQGLQFLIQYYNGEERAKGNILERFSAQQFPDLHSELNLSSLELGDSALYFCASSVRAIRGNEQFFGPGTRLTVL.

This chain links TRBV6-6 with TRBJ1-5, with 8 bases fitting TRBD1. Germline lookup yields CDR1 MNHNY and CDR2 SVGAGI (reference sequence). The CDR3 is 14 residues long. The ends lost 5 bases at V and 6 bases at J; junction bases unmatched: 6. CDR3 in DNA: TGTGCCAGCAGTAACAGGGGGGGCGGTCAGCCCCAGCATTTT. Amino acids: CASSNRGGGQPQHF.

The chain employs TRBV7-2 and TRBJ2-3, with 8 bases that match TRBD2. In germline, CDR1 is SGHTA, CDR2 FQGNSA. This CDR3 has 16 residues. J was trimmed by 3 bases and V by 7 bases; bases with no gene match: 12. CDR3 bases: TGTGCCAGCATCAGACAGTCGGGACTAGGTACAGATACGCAGTATTTT. Its translation is CASIRQSGLGTDTQYF.

The J gene is TRBJ2-1, the V gene TRBV18; D is tentatively TRBD1 or TRBD2 (5 bases each). Germline loops: CDR1 KGHSH, CDR2 LQKENI. V shed 2 bases and J shed 0 bases, with 20 bases lying between them. This CDR3 contains 19 residues. CDR3 sequence reads: CASSPLKGRLQSSYNEQFF. The CDR3, as DNA: TGTGCCAGCTCACCATTAAAGGGACGCTTGCAGAGCTCCTACAATGAGCAGTTCTTC.

This chain connects TRBV6-4 to TRBJ1-2; the D is unclear. From germline, CDR1 is MRHNA and CDR2 SNTAGT. CDR3 size: 13 residues. Between the trimmed V and J ends, which lost 11 bases and 0 bases, there was a span of 13 bases. CDR3 coding DNA: TGTGCCGTACATAGAATCGCTAACTATGGCTACACCTTC. Amino acid sequence: CAVHRIANYGYTF.

The chain couples TRBV5-6 to TRBJ2-1; a possible D gene is TRBD1 (6 bases). The V and J ends lost 4 bases and 0 bases respectively, with 17 bases between them. Per germline, CDR1 SGHDT and CDR2 YYEEEE. The CDR3 spans 17 residues. The CDR3 spells CASSPILQGSSYNEQFF. The CDR3 nucleotides read TGTGCCAGCAGCCCAATACTACAGGGAAGCTCCTACAATGAGCAGTTCTTC.

V gene TRBV7-9 combines with J gene TRBJ2-5, with 7 bases lining up with TRBD1. The CDR3 runs 14 residues. Germline V gives CDR1 SEHNR, CDR2 FQNEAQ (reference sequence). V dropped 3 bases and J dropped 1; count of bases not matched to a gene: 2. CDR3 protein: CASSLGTVQETQYF. CDR3 in DNA: TGTGCCAGCAGCTTGGGGACAGTCCAAGAGACCCAGTACTTC.

This clone occurred once. The chain combines TRBV6-1 with TRBJ1-2, with D hard to call. From germline, CDR1 is MNHNS and CDR2 SASEGT. This CDR3 has 13 amino acids. Trimming took 2 bases from V and 8 from J, leaving 12 bases between them. The CDR3 protein is CASSESGPGGYTF. CDR3 DNA sequence: TGTGCCAGCAGTGAAAGTGGGCCGGGAGGCTACACCTTC.